This entry lists 17 T cell receptor beta chains sequenced from one sample in a study of T-cell memory formation after mild COVID-19. TCRdb re-called the 5' RACE reads through MiXCR, storing one row per CDR3 protein. The sample carries tens of thousands of distinct CDR3 sequences, about 6.1% recorded once. The sequenced material came from PBMCs or a T cell subset sorted from them (not recorded which). The receptors originated from an adult who had mild COVID-19 (a few samples of this study predate the infection). Cell type and time point are not known.

Many counts were recorded for this clonotype. The chain couples TRBV7-3 to TRBJ2-3; TRBD1 is a possible D gene (6 bases). Trimming removed 6 bases from V and 6 bases from J, with 16 bases in between. This CDR3 spans 14 amino acids. CDR1 is SGHTA, CDR2 FQGTGA, per germline. The chain's CDR3 is CASRKTGLRDTQYF. CDR3 DNA: TGTGCCAGCAGAAAAACAGGGCTCAGGGATACGCAGTATTTT.

By sample fraction, this clonotype is medium-sized (0.01 to 0.1%). The chain links TRBV5-6 to TRBJ2-4; 7 bases are shared with TRBD1. V lost 1 base and J lost 1; bases outside the gene matches: 5. The CDR3 totals 16 residues. Germline CDR1 SGHDT, CDR2 YYEEEE. DNA of the CDR3: TGTGCCAGCAGCTTGAGAGGGGGCCAGGCCAAAAACATTCAGTACTTC. Translation gives CASSLRGGQAKNIQYF.

CDR3 DNA sequence: TGTGCCAGCAGCTTAGCGTCCAAATTGGAGGAGACCCAGTACTTC. It specifies CASSLASKLEETQYF. The chain is built from TRBV11-3 and TRBJ2-5; D is uncertain. The germline CDR1 and CDR2 sequences are SGHNT and YENEEA. V gave up 1 base and J gave up 5 bases, with 14 bases separating them. This CDR3 region has 15 residues.

This clonotype showed up many times. V and J are TRBV9 and TRBJ1-2; TRBD1 matches 9 bases. Per germline, CDR1 SGDLS and CDR2 YYNGEE. The junction had 5 bases not matched to a gene; V was cut back by 1 base and J by 4 bases. The CDR3 has 15 amino acids. CDR3 sequence: CASSVLQGAGYGYTF. DNA for the CDR3: TGTGCCAGCAGCGTATTACAGGGGGCCGGCTATGGCTACACCTTC.

This clonotype was observed a handful of times. The chain joins TRBV14 to TRBJ2-5, with D maybe TRBD2 (6 bases). Germline lookup yields CDR1 SGHDN and CDR2 FVKESK. The CDR3 extends over 16 amino acids. V gave up 3 bases and J gave up 5 bases, with 19 bases separating them. The CDR3 loop is CASSHRSGWEAETQYF. The CDR3 nucleotides are TGTGCCAGCAGCCATCGTTCCGGATGGGAGGCGGAGACCCAGTACTTC.

This clonotype has a handful of counts. The chain employs TRBV6-5 and TRBJ1-2, with 8 bases identical to TRBD1. The CDR3 totals 14 residues. V gave up 5 bases and J gave up 8 bases; unmatched junction bases: 10. In germline, CDR1 is MNHEY, CDR2 SVGAGI. CDR3 loop: CASSTDRVARGYTF. The CDR3 DNA reads TGTGCCAGCAGTACGGACAGGGTGGCCCGCGGCTACACCTTC.

This clonotype was found many times. The rearrangement joins TRBV11-2 to TRBJ2-7, with TRBD1 as a possible D gene (5 bases). The CDR3 extends over 15 amino acids. CDR1 is SGHAT, CDR2 FQNNGV, per germline. V lost 6 bases and J 3 bases, leaving 18 bases between the germline ends. CDR3 nucleotides: TGTGCCAGCAGTTCCCAGGGTGTCGGCGTCTACGAGCAGTACTTC. Translation gives CASSSQGVGVYEQYF.

This clonotype has ten or more counts. V is TRBV7-9 and J is TRBJ1-4; no clear D. V was clipped by 5 bases and J by 6 bases, with 7 bases between them. CDR3 length: 12 amino acids. Germline V gene lookup returns CDR1 SEHNR and CDR2 FQNEAQ (reference sequence). CDR3 sequence: CASSRGHEKLFF. The CDR3 DNA sequence: TGTGCCAGCAGCCGAGGTCATGAAAAACTGTTTTTT. The variable domain in full, completed from reference TRBV7-9 and TRBJ1-4, reads DTGVSQNPRHKITKRGQNVTFRCDPISEHNRLYWYRQTLGQGPEFLTYFQNEAQLEKSRLLSDRFSAERPKGSFSTLEIQRTEQGDSAMYLCASSRGHEKLFFGSGTQLSVL.

This clonotype came up many times. The V call is TRBV7-9, the J call TRBJ1-1; D call uncertain. The CDR3 has 14 residues. Between the trimmed V and J ends, which lost 4 bases and 3 bases, there was a span of 12 bases. CDR1 is SEHNR, CDR2 FQNEAQ, per germline (reference sequence). DNA for the CDR3: TGTGCCAGCAGCTATACTGGGGTTTACACTGAAGCTTTCTTT. Amino acids: CASSYTGVYTEAFF.

This clonotype came up many times. The CDR3 DNA reads as TGTGCCAGCAGCTTGCTCGGGGGTGGGGACACTGAAGCTTTCTTT. Protein: CASSLLGGGDTEAFF. The chain combines TRBV5-5 with TRBJ1-1, with a tentative D call TRBD1 (5 bases). From germline, CDR1 is SGHKS and CDR2 YYEKEE (reference sequence). The CDR3 totals 15 residues. V lost 1 base and J lost 3, with 13 bases in between.

The chain employs TRBV20-1 and TRBJ2-3; 10 bases are shared with TRBD2. The CDR3 consists of 17 residues. V gave up 6 bases and J gave up 0 bases; unmatched junction bases: 12. From germline, CDR1 is DFQATT and CDR2 SNEGSKA (reference sequence). CDR3 residues: CSASPSGSGLSTDTQYF. DNA of the CDR3: TGCAGTGCATCTCCTAGCGGGAGTGGTCTTAGCACAGATACGCAGTATTTT.

This clonotype appeared a few times. V gene TRBV2 combines with J gene TRBJ2-1, with 12 bases fitting TRBD2. Germline CDR1 SNHLY, CDR2 FYNNEI. The trim removed 7 bases at V and 6 bases at J, leaving 4 bases unmatched. The CDR3 spans 14 residues. Here the CDR3 reads CASIRTSGINEQFF. The DNA for the CDR3 is TGTGCCAGCATTCGGACTAGCGGGATCAATGAGCAGTTCTTC.

This clonotype has ten or more counts. The genes are TRBV20-1 and TRBJ2-5; 9 bases are shared with TRBD1. Germline V gene data show CDR1 as DFQATT and CDR2 as SNEGSKA (reference sequence). Trimming at V came to 6 bases and at J to 5 bases, leaving 10 bases not matched to a gene. The CDR3 extends over 14 amino acids. Here the CDR3 reads CSARRRTGVETQYF. For the CDR3, the DNA is TGCAGTGCCAGGCGGCGGACAGGGGTGGAGACCCAGTACTTC.

CDR3 sequence (DNA): TGTGCCAGCAGCGTGGGGGGAGGGCTCAGGTCGGGAGAGACCCAGTACTTC. It codes for CASSVGGGLRSGETQYF. This chain joins TRBV9 and TRBJ2-5; 7 positions agree with TRBD2. The germline V gene has CDR1 SGDLS and CDR2 YYNGEE. The V and J ends lost 2 bases and 4 bases, in that order; junction bases with no gene match: 14. The CDR3 covers 17 residues.

CDR3 in amino acids: CASSPHYEQYF. The CDR3, as DNA: TGTGCCAGCAGTCCTCACTACGAGCAGTACTTC. J is TRBJ2-7 and V is TRBV6-2 or TRBV6-3, with D unresolved. The V gene's germline CDR1 is MNHEY and CDR2 SVGEGT. The V end lost 5 bases, the J end lost 3 bases, and 5 bases lay between the germline ends. The CDR3 contains 11 residues.

The chain carries TRBV19 and TRBJ2-5, with D hard to call. Per germline, CDR1 LNHDA and CDR2 SQIVND (reference sequence). This CDR3 region has 14 residues. V was clipped by 5 bases and J by 1 base, with 11 bases between them. The CDR3 DNA sequence: TGTGCCAGTAGTCCCCCCTCGTTCCAAGAGACCCAGTACTTC. Translated: CASSPPSFQETQYF.

There are a few counts of this clonotype. The chain links TRBV7-8 to TRBJ2-2; D might be TRBD1 (6 bases). Deletions cut 5 bases from V and 4 bases from J, with 17 bases between. Germline V lookup: CDR1 SGHVS, CDR2 FQNEAQ. This CDR3 contains 16 residues. This CDR3 reads CASSERPLGGTGELFF. The CDR3, as DNA: TGTGCCAGCAGCGAAAGACCATTAGGGGGCACCGGGGAGCTGTTTTTT.